The rows below give T cell receptor beta chains drawn from one sample of a study of shared clonotypes between healthy human individuals. Here immunoSEQ multiplex PCR was the method, and the copy in TCRdb shows in-frame clones only, minus some. This table holds 2,500,000 or so clones, 93% found once. Source material: naive CD4+ T cells from PBMCs. Receptors were obtained from a man younger than 30 in good health. Some clones in this sample may be carry-over from other donors' samples. The CDR3 runs from the conserved cysteine through the conserved F or W. A D gene is named only where the DNA matches it firmly. A clone size is listed for some rows: how often the clone was seen (once, few, many), or a class if it is expanded.

TRBJ2-7	TRBV7-9	TRBD2	-	CASSTNYGRASYEQYF	TGTGCCAGCAGCACGAATTACGGGAGGGCCTCTTACGAGCAGTACTTC
TRBJ2-7	TRBV10-3	TRBD1	-	CAISGTGTTYEQYF	TGTGCCATCAGTGGGACAGGTACCACCTACGAGCAGTACTTC
TRBJ2-1	TRBV19	TRBD1	-	CASSPGTGDNEQFF	TGTGCCAGTAGTCCAGGGACAGGGGACAATGAGCAGTTCTTC
TRBJ1-3	TRBV5-1	-	-	CASRRSSGNTIYF	TGCGCCAGCAGAAGGAGCTCTGGAAACACCATATATTTT
TRBJ1-6	TRBV28	TRBD1	-	CASSSGQYNSPLHF	TGTGCCAGCAGTTCGGGACAGTATAATTCACCCCTCCACTTT
TRBJ2-7	TRBV6-5	TRBD1	-	CASSSTGQISYEQYF	TGTGCCAGCAGTTCCACGGGACAGATATCCTACGAGCAGTACTTC
TRBJ1-1	TRBV5-1	TRBD1	-	CASSLVTGDTEAFF	TGCGCCAGCAGCTTGGTAACAGGGGACACTGAAGCTTTCTTT
TRBJ1-5	TRBV19	-	-	CASSIKTRVQPQHF	TGTGCCAGTAGTATAAAAACCCGGGTGCAGCCCCAGCATTTT
TRBJ1-5	TRBV7-2	TRBD1	-	CASSLAGTGTGGGQPQHF	TGTGCCAGCAGCTTAGCGGGAACCGGGACAGGGGGCGGACAGCCCCAGCATTTT
TRBJ2-1	TRBV25-1	TRBD2	-	CASINGAGVLNEQFF	TGTGCCAGCATAAACGGAGCGGGAGTACTCAATGAGCAGTTCTTC
TRBJ2-7	TRBV28	-	-	CASQGRAYEQYF	TGTGCCAGCCAGGGGCGGGCCTACGAGCAGTACTTC
TRBJ2-5	TRBV5-1	-	-	CASSLGQGGEETQYF	TGCGCCAGCAGCTTGGGGCAGGGGGGAGAAGAGACCCAGTACTTC
TRBJ2-7	TRBV5-1	-	-	CASSLQGRGVGYEQYF	TGCGCCAGCAGCTTGCAGGGACGGGGAGTAGGCTACGAGCAGTACTTC
TRBJ1-3	TRBV2	-	-	CASSFYSGNTIYF	TGTGCCAGCAGCTTTTACTCTGGAAACACCATATATTTT
TRBJ1-2	TRBV6-5	-	-	CASSQQGYGYTF	TGTGCCAGCAGTCAACAGGGTTATGGCTACACCTTC
TRBJ2-7	TRBV4-3	TRBD2	-	CASSQDGPSGIYEQYF	TGCGCCAGCAGCCAAGATGGGCCTAGCGGGATCTACGAGCAGTACTTC
TRBJ2-1	TRBV20-1	-	-	CSANNEQFF	TGCAGTGCTAATAATGAGCAGTTCTTC
TRBJ1-5	TRBV9	-	-	CASSVGGQINQPQHF	TGTGCCAGCAGCGTAGGTGGGCAGATAAATCAGCCCCAGCATTTT
TRBJ1-1	TRBV19	TRBD1	-	CASNLNRGLGAFF	TGTGCCAGTAACTTAAACAGGGGGCTGGGAGCTTTCTTT
TRBJ2-3	TRBV4-1	-	-	CASKLSPSASTDTQYF	TGCGCCAGCAAGCTATCCCCGAGCGCTAGCACAGATACGCAGTATTTT
TRBJ2-7	TRBV7-9	TRBD2	-	CASSVTSGYEQYF	TGTGCCAGCAGCGTCACTAGCGGCTACGAGCAGTACTTC
TRBJ2-1	TRBV6-6	-	once	CASSGGTPNQFF	TGTGCCAGCAGCGGCGGGACCCCGAACCAGTTCTTC
TRBJ2-7	TRBV5-1	-	-	CASSLTGDYEQYF	TGCGCCAGCAGCTTGACGGGGGACTACGAGCAGTACTTC
TRBJ2-5	TRBV5-8	TRBD1	-	CASTSAPDRAETQYF	TGTGCCAGCACCTCTGCGCCGGACAGGGCCGAGACCCAGTACTTC
TRBJ2-1	TRBV7-9	-	once	CASSFTPSRGINEQFF	TGTGCCAGCAGCTTCACCCCTAGCCGGGGTATCAATGAGCAGTTCTTC
TRBJ2-5	TRBV5-1	TRBD2	-	CASSFSGAGLGETQYF	TGCGCCAGCAGCTTTTCCGGAGCGGGACTGGGGGAGACCCAGTACTTC
TRBJ2-7	TRBV27	TRBD2	-	CASSPFSGLAETYEQYF	TGTGCCAGCAGTCCCTTTAGTGGCCTAGCGGAAACCTACGAGCAGTACTTC
TRBJ2-5	TRBV19	-	-	CASSTGPVFETQYF	TGTGCCAGTAGTACCGGCCCTGTATTTGAGACCCAGTACTTC
TRBJ1-1	TRBV7-2	-	-	CASSLARDGGAFF	TGTGCCAGCAGCTTAGCGCGGGACGGGGGAGCTTTCTTT
TRBJ2-3	TRBV27	-	-	CASSLRDTRRDTQYF	TGTGCCAGCAGCCTCCGGGACACCCGCCGTGATACGCAGTATTTT
TRBJ1-1	TRBV19	TRBD1	few	CASRPFRTGTEAFF	TGTGCCAGTAGGCCATTTAGGACAGGGACTGAAGCTTTCTTT
TRBJ2-3	TRBV7-2	-	-	CASSLGSGGAHTDTQYF	TGTGCCAGCAGCTTAGGTTCCGGTGGGGCACACACAGATACGCAGTATTTT
TRBJ2-1	TRBV28	TRBD2	-	CASAGTSGIREQFF	TGTGCCAGTGCCGGGACTAGCGGGATCCGCGAGCAGTTCTTC
TRBJ2-7	TRBV7-2	TRBD2	-	CASSLDRGDLYEQYF	TGTGCCAGCAGCTTAGATCGGGGGGATCTCTACGAGCAGTACTTC
TRBJ2-5	TRBV10-3	TRBD2	-	CAIRPGLAGGGQETQYF	TGTGCCATCAGGCCGGGACTAGCGGGAGGAGGTCAAGAGACCCAGTACTTC
TRBJ1-2	TRBV27	-	-	CASLPLGVNYGYTF	TGTGCCAGCCTGCCGTTGGGAGTTAACTATGGCTACACCTTC
TRBJ2-7	TRBV6-5	TRBD1	-	CASSYSRDSSYEQYF	TGTGCCAGCAGTTACTCTCGGGACAGCTCCTACGAGCAGTACTTC
TRBJ2-5	TRBV11-1	TRBD1	-	CASSEQGARVAETQYF	TGTGCCAGCAGCGAACAGGGGGCCCGGGTGGCAGAGACCCAGTACTTC